This TCR beta chain comes out of a study of monozygotic twins with inflammatory bowel disease. CDR3 size: 17 residues. The germline V gene has CDR1 SGHVS and CDR2 FNYEAQ. About this clonotype: Its antigen is undetermined.

After skipping T cell sorting, the authors isolated total RNA from whole blood. From its re-call of the 5' RACE reads, TCRdb lists each CDR3 protein once, without DNA. This table holds about 300,000 distinct CDR3 sequences. Findings and caveats of the study: Lower sharing of clonotypes with other individuals was seen in IBD patients than in healthy twins. This was most marked in patients showing signs of disease activity.

This sequence originates from a human donor with ulcerative colitis or Crohn's disease, or a healthy co-twin of an affected twin (not recorded which). The V call is TRBV7-6, the J call TRBJ2-3; TCRdb's D gene call, TRBD1, goes unchecked for lack of DNA. Material: blood. The chain's CDR3 is CASSSRGHENSTDTQYF.